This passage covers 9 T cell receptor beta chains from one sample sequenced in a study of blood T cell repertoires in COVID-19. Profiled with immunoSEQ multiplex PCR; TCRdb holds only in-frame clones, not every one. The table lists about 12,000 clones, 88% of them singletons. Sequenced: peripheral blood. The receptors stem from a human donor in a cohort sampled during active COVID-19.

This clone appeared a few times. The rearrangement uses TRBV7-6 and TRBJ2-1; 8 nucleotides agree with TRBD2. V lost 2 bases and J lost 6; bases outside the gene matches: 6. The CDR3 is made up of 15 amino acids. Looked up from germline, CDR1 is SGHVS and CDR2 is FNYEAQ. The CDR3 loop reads CASSLRAGGSNEQFF. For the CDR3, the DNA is TGTGCCAGCAGCTTAAGGGCGGGAGGAAGCAATGAGCAGTTCTTC.

Here the CDR3 DNA reads TGTGCCAGCAGCTCCCGTGGATCCGGGACAGGGGGATTTAATCAGCCCCAGCATTTT. This translates into CASSSRGSGTGGFNQPQHF. The chain has TRBV5-5 and TRBJ1-5; 11 bases map to TRBD1. The trim removed 3 bases at V and 4 bases at J, leaving 15 bases unmatched. Germline V CDR1 and CDR2: SGHKS, YYEKEE (reference sequence). The CDR3 consists of 19 residues.

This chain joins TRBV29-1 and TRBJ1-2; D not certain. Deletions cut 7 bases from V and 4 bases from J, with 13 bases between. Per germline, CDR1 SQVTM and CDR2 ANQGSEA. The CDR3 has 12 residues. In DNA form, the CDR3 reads TGCAGCGCTTCCAACGGGGTCTATGGCTACACCTTC. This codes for CSASNGVYGYTF.

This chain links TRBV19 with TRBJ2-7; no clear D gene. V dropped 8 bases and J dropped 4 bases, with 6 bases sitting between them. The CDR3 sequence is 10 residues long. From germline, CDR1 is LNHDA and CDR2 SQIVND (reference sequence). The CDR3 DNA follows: TGTGCCAGTGGGCAATACGAGCAGTACTTC. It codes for CASGQYEQYF.

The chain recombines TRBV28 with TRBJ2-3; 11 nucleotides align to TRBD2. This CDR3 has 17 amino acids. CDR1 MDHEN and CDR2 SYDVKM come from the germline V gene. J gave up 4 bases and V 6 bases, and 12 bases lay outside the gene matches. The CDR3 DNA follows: TGTGCCAGCAGCGGGTCATTTAGCGGGAGGGTTGCAGATACGCAGTATTTT. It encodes CASSGSFSGRVADTQYF.

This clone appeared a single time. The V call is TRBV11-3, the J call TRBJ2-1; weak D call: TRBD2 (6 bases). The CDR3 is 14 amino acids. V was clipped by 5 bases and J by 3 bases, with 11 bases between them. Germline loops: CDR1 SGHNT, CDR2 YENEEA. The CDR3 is CASSPRGNYNEQFF. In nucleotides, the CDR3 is TGTGCCAGCAGCCCACGGGGGAACTACAATGAGCAGTTCTTC.

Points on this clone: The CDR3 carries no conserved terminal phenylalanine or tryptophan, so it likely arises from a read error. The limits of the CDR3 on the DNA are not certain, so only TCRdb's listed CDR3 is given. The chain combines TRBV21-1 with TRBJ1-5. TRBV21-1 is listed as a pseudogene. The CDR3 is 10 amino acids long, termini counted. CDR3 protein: CASRKGTATP.

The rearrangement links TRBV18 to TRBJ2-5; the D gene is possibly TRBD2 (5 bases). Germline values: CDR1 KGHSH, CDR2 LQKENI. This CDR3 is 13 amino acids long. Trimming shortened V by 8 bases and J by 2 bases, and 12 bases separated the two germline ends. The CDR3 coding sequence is TGTGCCAGCCAAAGGACTTTACAAGAGACCCAGTACTTC. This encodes CASQRTLQETQYF.

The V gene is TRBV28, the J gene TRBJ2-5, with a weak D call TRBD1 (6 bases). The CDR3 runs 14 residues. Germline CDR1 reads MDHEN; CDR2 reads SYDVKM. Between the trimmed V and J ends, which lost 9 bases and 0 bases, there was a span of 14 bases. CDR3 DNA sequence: TGTGCCAGTACAAGGACAGAGTACCAAGAGACCCAGTACTTC. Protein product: CASTRTEYQETQYF.